This T cell receptor (beta chain) came from a study of CD8+ T cells in alopecia areata. Study details: Treatment comprised oral tofacitinib, 5 to 10 mg twice daily, in treated patients. General study findings and limits: Higher clonality and more expanded CD8+ clones appeared in lesional than normal scalp.

About this clone itself: Its specificity is unknown.

RNA was extracted and reverse transcribed into cDNA as the sequencing template. Sequenced by immunoSEQ multiplex PCR; TCRdb stores in-frame clones only, minus some. The table shows over 110,000 clones, with around 51% occurring only once. Peripheral blood and lesional scalp punch biopsies were taken from alopecia areata patients. Germline V CDR1 and CDR2: SGHAT, FQNNGV. The V gene lost 5 bases and the J gene lost 11 bases, with 18 bases spanning the gap. The CDR3 sequence is 13 residues long. The J gene is TRBJ1-2, the V gene TRBV11-2, with D possibly being TRBD1 (5 bases). The sequence was obtained from a human donor with alopecia areata. Sequencing was performed on CD4+ T cells sorted from blood, taken at week 0. CDR3 bases: TGTGCCAGCAGCCCCAGCGGGGTTAAGGGGTACACCTTC. This gives the protein CASSPSGVKGYTF.